Listed below are T cell receptor beta chains from one sample, sequenced in a study of T cell repertoires in cytomegalovirus infection. One entry per CDR3 protein results from TCRdb running MiXCR on the reads. This table has 600,000 to 700,000 distinct CDR3 sequences, around 30% appearing once. No antigens are known for them. The sample in question was cultured PBMCs, obtained from culture after CMV antigen stimulation. These receptors all come from a human donor in good health (CMV status not recorded). Some clones in this sample may be carry-over from other donors' samples. CDR3s include the opening cysteine and the closing phenylalanine or tryptophan. The D gene is left open where the match is weak. For some rows the clone size is stated as once, few or many, or as a class when expanded; others skip it.

J	length	D	V	size	DNA	CDR3
TRBJ2-1	14	TRBD2	TRBV7-8	many	TGTGCCAGTCGAGGGACTACCTCCTACAATGAGCAGTTCTTC	CASRGTTSYNEQFF
TRBJ2-5	13	-	TRBV7-2	few	TGTGCCAGCAGCTTAGTTGCCCCCGAGACCCAGTACTTC	CASSLVAPETQYF
TRBJ1-5	13	-	TRBV6-6	few	TGTGCCAGCAGTTACTACAGCAATCAGCCCCAGCATTTT	CASSYYSNQPQHF
TRBJ2-3	18	-	TRBV14	-	TGTGCCAGCAGCCAAGATCAAGCCAGGAATTTATGGACAGATACGCAGTATTTT	CASSQDQARNLWTDTQYF
TRBJ2-1	19	TRBD2	TRBV7-9	-	TGTGCCAGCAGCTTAGGTTTAGCGGGAGATTACTGGTCCTACAATGAGCAGTTCTTC	CASSLGLAGDYWSYNEQFF
TRBJ1-5	16	-	TRBV4-1	few	TGCGCCAGCAGCCAAGGTCCGGGGGGAAGCAATCAGCCCCAGCATTTT	CASSQGPGGSNQPQHF
TRBJ2-2	15	-	TRBV7-9	few	TGTGCCAGCAGCCCCCGGGTCCTAATGACCGGGGAGCTGTTTTTT	CASSPRVLMTGELFF
TRBJ2-4	16	-	TRBV19	-	TGTGCCAGTAGTCCCGGTGACGGGGGCGCCAAAAACATTCAGTACTTC	CASSPGDGGAKNIQYF
TRBJ1-1	15	-	TRBV28	-	TGTGCCAGCAGTTTCGGGGAGGGCTTGAACACTGAAGCTTTCTTT	CASSFGEGLNTEAFF
TRBJ2-2	14	-	TRBV30	-	TGTGCCTGGAGTGTACGCCTGACGGCGGGGGAGCTGTTTTTT	CAWSVRLTAGELFF
TRBJ1-2	15	TRBD1	TRBV6-2/TRBV6-3	few	TGTGCCAGCAGTCGCCCCGGACAGGGAATCTATGGCTACACCTTC	CASSRPGQGIYGYTF
TRBJ1-2	13	-	TRBV7-2	-	TGTGCCAGCAGTCTACGAGGGCTCGTTGGCTACACCTTC	CASSLRGLVGYTF
TRBJ1-1	18	TRBD1	TRBV4-1	-	TGCGCCAGCAGCCAGGACCGGGACAGGGTCGGGGGGAACACTGAAGCTTTCTTT	CASSQDRDRVGGNTEAFF
TRBJ2-7	11	-	TRBV19	-	TGTGCCAGTAGTAACTTTGCCGAGCAGTACTTC	CASSNFAEQYF
TRBJ2-1	13	-	TRBV5-4	-	TGTGCCAGCAGCTCCCCCGGACCCATAACTAAGTTCTTC	CASSSPGPITKFF
TRBJ2-1	13	TRBD1	TRBV30	-	TGTGCCTGCTACAGGGGGCTTAGCAATGAGCAGTTCTTC	CACYRGLSNEQFF
TRBJ1-1	14	-	TRBV7-2	many	TGTGCCAGCAGCTTAGCGTTCCGGAACACTGAAGCTTTCTTT	CASSLAFRNTEAFF
TRBJ2-2	15	-	TRBV2	few	TGTGCCAGCAGTGAGATGGAGGTGAACACCGGGGAGCTGTTTTTT	CASSEMEVNTGELFF
TRBJ1-6	13	-	TRBV7-2	many	TGTGCCAGCAGCCGGGACGTTGATTCACCCCTCCACTTT	CASSRDVDSPLHF
TRBJ2-3	14	-	TRBV7-2	-	TGTGCCAGCAGTACGACTAGAGCCACAGATACGCAGTATTTT	CASSTTRATDTQYF
TRBJ1-5	18	-	TRBV27	-	TGTGCCAGCAGCCCCGGCGCGAGGGGTGGTTATAGCAATCAGCCCCAGCATTTT	CASSPGARGGYSNQPQHF
TRBJ2-1	12	-	TRBV10-3	-	TGTGCCATCAGTGCGGGGTTCAATGAGCAGTTCTTC	CAISAGFNEQFF
TRBJ2-7	16	-	TRBV27	-	TGTGCCAGCAGTTTATTCGGCCACGGGGGCCCCTACGAGCAGTACTTC	CASSLFGHGGPYEQYF
TRBJ1-3	16	TRBD1	TRBV19	-	TGTGCCAGTAGCCACCCCGCCGGGACAGCCGGAAACACCATATATTTT	CASSHPAGTAGNTIYF